This is a list of T cell receptor beta chains from one sample in a study of cytomegalovirus exposure and HLA in healthy donors. Some clones are missing from TCRdb's copy, which holds only in-frame ones; the method was immunoSEQ multiplex PCR. The sample carries over 150,000 clones, approximately 88% recorded once. The sequenced sample was PBMCs. These receptors all stem from a boy under 10 years old in good health and CMV-seronegative. The CDR3 runs from the conserved cysteine through the conserved F or W. Each record gives: V gene, J gene, clone size, D gene, CDR3 protein, CDR3 DNA. The D gene is left open where the match is weak. Not all rows give a size; the values are once, few, many and, for expanded clones, a class.

V: TRBV4-1; J: TRBJ2-1; size: few; D: TRBD2; CDR3: CASSQISGLAGNNEQFF; DNA: TGCGCCAGCAGCCAGATTTCGGGACTAGCGGGAAACAATGAGCAGTTCTTC
V: TRBV19; J: TRBJ2-7; size: -; D: TRBD2; CDR3: CASSISSGGYEQYF; DNA: TGTGCCAGTAGTATTTCCAGCGGGGGCTACGAGCAGTACTTC
V: TRBV5-1; J: TRBJ2-7; size: -; D: -; CDR3: CASSLEGREDYEQYF; DNA: TGCGCCAGCAGCTTGGAGGGCAGGGAGGACTACGAGCAGTACTTC
V: TRBV19; J: TRBJ2-3; size: -; D: -; CDR3: CASSTSGGGVGKDTQYF; DNA: TGTGCCAGTAGTACCTCCGGAGGAGGGGTGGGAAAAGATACGCAGTATTTT
V: TRBV28; J: TRBJ2-6; size: -; D: -; CDR3: CASSLGLAGANVLTF; DNA: TGTGCCAGCAGTCTCGGTTTAGCTGGGGCCAACGTCCTGACTTTC
V: TRBV28; J: TRBJ2-1; size: -; D: TRBD2; CDR3: CASSLVLAETNNEQFF; DNA: TGTGCCAGCAGTTTAGTCCTAGCGGAGACCAACAATGAGCAGTTCTTC
V: TRBV13; J: TRBJ2-7; size: -; D: -; CDR3: CASSFLSSGEQYF; DNA: TGTGCCAGCAGCTTTTTGAGTTCGGGGGAGCAGTACTTC
V: TRBV7-3; J: TRBJ2-1; size: -; D: -; CDR3: CASSFSGSSYNEQFF; DNA: TGTGCCAGCAGCTTTAGTGGGAGCTCCTACAATGAGCAGTTCTTC
V: TRBV7-8; J: TRBJ2-7; size: -; D: TRBD2; CDR3: CASSPTSGSSYEQYF; DNA: TGTGCCAGCAGCCCCACTAGCGGTAGCTCCTACGAGCAGTACTTC
V: TRBV5-1; J: TRBJ2-6; size: -; D: TRBD1; CDR3: CASYRDSSGANVLTF; DNA: TGCGCCAGCTACCGGGACAGCTCTGGGGCCAACGTCCTGACTTTC
V: TRBV19; J: TRBJ1-1; size: -; D: TRBD1; CDR3: CASSIDFGRDSMNTEAFF; DNA: TGTGCCAGTAGTATAGATTTTGGTCGGGACAGCATGAACACTGAAGCTTTCTTT
V: TRBV27; J: TRBJ2-7; size: few; D: -; CDR3: CASSLGPTYEQYF; DNA: TGTGCCAGCAGTTTAGGCCCAACCTACGAGCAGTACTTC
V: TRBV7-2; J: TRBJ1-5; size: -; D: TRBD1; CDR3: CASSLARRQGKQPQHF; DNA: TGTGCCAGCAGCTTAGCGAGAAGACAGGGGAAACAGCCCCAGCATTTT
V: TRBV5-4; J: TRBJ2-7; size: -; D: TRBD1; CDR3: CASSLAGGTGEYEQYF; DNA: TGTGCCAGCAGCTTGGCAGGTGGGACAGGTGAATACGAGCAGTACTTC
V: TRBV29-1; J: TRBJ2-5; size: -; D: -; CDR3: CSVPADSQETQYF; DNA: TGCAGCGTCCCTGCGGACAGCCAAGAGACCCAGTACTTC
V: TRBV4-1; J: TRBJ1-2; size: once; D: -; CDR3: CASSQETGKVYGYTF; DNA: TGCGCCAGCAGCCAAGAAACAGGGAAAGTCTATGGCTACACCTTC
V: TRBV7-8; J: TRBJ2-5; size: -; D: -; CDR3: CASSLRDRETQYF; DNA: TGTGCCAGCAGCCTCAGGGATCGGGAGACCCAGTACTTC
V: TRBV29-1; J: TRBJ2-5; size: -; D: TRBD2; CDR3: CSVPSGRQTQYF; DNA: TGCAGCGTTCCTAGCGGGAGGCAGACCCAGTACTTC
V: TRBV5-1; J: TRBJ2-7; size: -; D: TRBD1; CDR3: CASSSQGKEQYF; DNA: TGCGCCAGCAGTTCACAGGGGAAAGAGCAGTACTTC
V: TRBV7-9; J: TRBJ2-2; size: -; D: TRBD2; CDR3: CASRLTSGVTGELFF; DNA: TGTGCCAGCAGACTGACTAGCGGGGTCACCGGGGAGCTGTTTTTT
V: TRBV4-1; J: TRBJ1-2; size: -; D: -; CDR3: CASSQLVANYGYTF; DNA: TGCGCCAGCAGCCAACTCGTAGCTAACTATGGCTACACCTTC
V: TRBV10-3; J: TRBJ1-3; size: -; D: -; CDR3: CAITGSGNTIYF; DNA: TGTGCCATCACGGGGTCTGGAAACACCATATATTTT
V: TRBV5-1; J: TRBJ2-2; size: -; D: TRBD2; CDR3: CASSLQAGGVGELFF; DNA: TGCGCCAGCAGTCTGCAAGCGGGAGGGGTCGGGGAGCTGTTTTTT
V: TRBV27; J: TRBJ1-1; size: -; D: -; CDR3: CASSFSREMGTEAFF; DNA: TGTGCCAGCAGTTTTAGTAGGGAGATGGGTACTGAAGCTTTCTTT
V: TRBV2; J: TRBJ1-1; size: -; D: -; CDR3: CASFPSGGRLNTEAFF; DNA: TGTGCCAGCTTCCCCTCGGGGGGGCGTCTGAACACTGAAGCTTTCTTT
V: TRBV30; J: TRBJ1-1; size: -; D: -; CDR3: CAWSQSNTEAFF; DNA: TGTGCCTGGAGTCAGTCGAACACTGAAGCTTTCTTT
V: TRBV30; J: TRBJ2-3; size: -; D: TRBD2; CDR3: CAWSVTGGADTQYF; DNA: TGTGCCTGGAGTGTAACGGGAGGAGCAGATACGCAGTATTTT
V: TRBV28; J: TRBJ2-5; size: -; D: TRBD2; CDR3: CASSPLGREETQYF; DNA: TGTGCCAGCAGTCCCCTCGGGAGGGAAGAGACCCAGTACTTC
V: TRBV5-1; J: TRBJ2-7; size: once; D: -; CDR3: CASSLAASGYQLYEQYF; DNA: TGCGCCAGCAGCTTGGCGGCTTCGGGTTATCAGCTGTACGAGCAGTACTTC
V: TRBV27; J: TRBJ1-5; size: -; D: TRBD1; CDR3: CASSHRGPDQPQHF; DNA: TGTGCCAGCAGCCACAGGGGGCCGGATCAGCCCCAGCATTTT
V: TRBV29-1; J: TRBJ2-7; size: -; D: TRBD2; CDR3: CSVGLADYEQYF; DNA: TGCAGCGTGGGACTAGCAGACTACGAGCAGTACTTC
V: TRBV19; J: TRBJ2-1; size: -; D: TRBD1; CDR3: CASSIGPGTAKNTYNEQFF; DNA: TGTGCCAGTAGTATAGGGCCCGGGACAGCGAAGAATACCTACAATGAGCAGTTCTTC
V: TRBV29-1; J: TRBJ2-3; size: -; D: -; CDR3: CSVEDGTSTDTQYF; DNA: TGCAGCGTTGAGGACGGGACTAGCACAGATACGCAGTATTTT
V: TRBV7-9; J: TRBJ1-2; size: -; D: -; CDR3: CASSFTSGAEGYTF; DNA: TGTGCCAGCAGCTTCACTTCAGGGGCAGAAGGCTACACCTTC
V: TRBV18; J: TRBJ1-5; size: -; D: -; CDR3: CASSPVPGSNQPQHF; DNA: TGTGCCAGCTCACCGGTTCCGGGTAGCAATCAGCCCCAGCATTTT
V: TRBV6-5; J: TRBJ2-7; size: few; D: -; CDR3: CASSRTGGTSGVQYF; DNA: TGTGCCAGCAGTAGGACAGGGGGGACTAGCGGAGTGCAGTACTTC
V: TRBV28; J: TRBJ1-1; size: -; D: TRBD1; CDR3: CASRGLRGRAEAFF; DNA: TGTGCCAGCCGGGGGCTCAGGGGGCGGGCTGAAGCTTTCTTT
V: TRBV5-4; J: TRBJ2-5; size: -; D: TRBD1; CDR3: CASSPPGQQETQYF; DNA: TGTGCCAGCAGCCCCCCGGGACAGCAAGAGACCCAGTACTTC
V: TRBV7-2; J: TRBJ2-7; size: -; D: TRBD1; CDR3: CASSADRGPYEQYF; DNA: TGTGCCAGCAGCGCAGACAGGGGACCCTACGAGCAGTACTTC